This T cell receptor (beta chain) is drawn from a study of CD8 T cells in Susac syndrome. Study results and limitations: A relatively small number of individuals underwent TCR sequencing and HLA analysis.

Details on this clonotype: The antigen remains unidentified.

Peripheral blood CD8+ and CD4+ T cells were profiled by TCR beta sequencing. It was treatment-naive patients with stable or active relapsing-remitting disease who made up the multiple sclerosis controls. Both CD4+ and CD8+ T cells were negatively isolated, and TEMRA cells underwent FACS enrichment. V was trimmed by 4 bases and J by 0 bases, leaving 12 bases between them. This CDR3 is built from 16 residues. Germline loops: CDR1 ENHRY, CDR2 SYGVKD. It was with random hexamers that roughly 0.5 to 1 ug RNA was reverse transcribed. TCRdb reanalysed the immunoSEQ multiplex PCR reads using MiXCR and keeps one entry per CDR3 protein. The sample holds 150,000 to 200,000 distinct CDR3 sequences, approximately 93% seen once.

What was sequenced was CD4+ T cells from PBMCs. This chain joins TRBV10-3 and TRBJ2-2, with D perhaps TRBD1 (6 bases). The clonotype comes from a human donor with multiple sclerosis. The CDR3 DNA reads TGTGCCATCAGTGCCCTGGACAGCGCGAACACCGGGGAGCTGTTTTTT. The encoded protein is CAISALDSANTGELFF.